This entry lists 26 T cell receptor beta chains sequenced from one sample in a study of cytomegalovirus exposure and HLA in healthy donors. The PCR ran on 60 Vbeta and 13 Jbeta primers. Generated by immunoSEQ multiplex PCR, the TCRdb table keeps only in-frame clones and is missing some. The sample includes roughly 130,000 clones, just over 70% of them seen just once. Source material: PBMCs. The source is an older woman in good health and CMV-seropositive.

This clone was picked up a small number of times. This chain links TRBV6-6 with TRBJ1-5, with a tentative D call TRBD1 (5 bases). V was cut by 4 bases and J by 5 bases, with 18 bases left in between. CDR3 size: 16 residues. In germline, CDR1 is MNHNY, CDR2 SVGAGI (reference sequence). The CDR3 region is CASSLLLQGRDQPQHF. CDR3 in DNA: TGTGCCAGCAGTTTACTCCTCCAGGGAAGGGATCAGCCCCAGCATTTT.

The genes are TRBV7-8 and TRBJ1-3; a possible D gene is TRBD1 (5 bases). The CDR3 is 16 residues long. Germline V CDR1 and CDR2: SGHVS, FQNEAQ. V lost 2 bases and J lost 0, with 11 bases in between. The chain's CDR3 is CASSLSPTASGNTIYF. CDR3 DNA sequence: TGTGCCAGCAGCTTAAGTCCGACAGCCTCTGGAAACACCATATATTTT.

This clone was detected many times. This chain uses TRBV2 with TRBJ2-3; D uncertain. The CDR3 contains 14 residues. Trimming took off 7 bases at V and 1 base at J, with 12 bases between the two ends. CDR1 is SNHLY, CDR2 FYNNEI, per germline. The CDR3 DNA is TGTGCCAGCAAGAAGCTCGGAGGCACAGATACGCAGTATTTT. This codes for CASKKLGGTDTQYF.

The genes are TRBV13 and TRBJ1-1; TRBD1 is a possible D gene (5 bases). From germline, CDR1 is PRHDT and CDR2 FYEKMQ (reference sequence). The length of the CDR3 is 15 residues. The V and J ends lost 3 bases and 5 bases respectively, with 16 bases between them. In nucleotides, the CDR3 is TGTGCCAGCAGCTTCCAACGGGTTCGGGGGACTGAAGCTTTCTTT. Encoded protein: CASSFQRVRGTEAFF.

The sample holds one count of this clone. The chain employs TRBV21-1 and TRBJ2-1; the D call in the table, TRBD2, was not verified against the DNA. TRBV21-1 is termed a pseudogene. The CDR3 extends over 16 amino acids. The DNA for the CDR3 is TGTGCCAGCAGCAAAAGGAGCGGGGGGCCGTACAATGAGCAGTTCTTC. Translated: CASSKRSGGPYNEQFF.

In its sample, this clone was seen a few times. The V call is TRBV11-2, the J call TRBJ2-3, with 8 bases identical to TRBD2. J gave up 5 bases and V 2 bases, and 9 bases lay outside the gene matches. This CDR3 region has 16 residues. Germline V gives CDR1 SGHAT, CDR2 FQNNGV. The CDR3 protein is CASSLWAGGMGDTQYF. The CDR3 bases are TGTGCCAGCAGCTTATGGGCGGGGGGAATGGGAGATACGCAGTATTTT. The variable domain in full, completed from reference TRBV11-2 and TRBJ2-3, reads EAGVAQSPRYKIIEKRQSVAFWCNPISGHATLYWYQQILGQGPKLLIQFQNNGVVDDSQLPKDRFSAERLKGVDSTLKIQPAKLEDSAVYLCASSLWAGGMGDTQYFGPGTRLTVL.

This clone was seen once. DNA of the CDR3: TGCGCCAGCAGCCGCGACAGGGGGGCCGGGGAGCTGTTTTTT. Amino acid sequence: CASSRDRGAGELFF. The chain employs TRBV10-1 and TRBJ2-2; 9 nucleotides match TRBD1. V lost 6 bases to trimming and J lost 6 bases; unmatched junction nucleotides: 5. Germline V gene data show CDR1 as WNHNN and CDR2 as SYGVQD (reference sequence). This CDR3 is 14 amino acids long.

In nucleotides, the CDR3 is TGTGCCAGCAGCTTAGACAGGGGTGGGCAGCCCCAGCATTTT. Translated: CASSLDRGGQPQHF. This rearrangement joins TRBV7-6 to TRBJ1-5, with TRBD1 matching 7 bases. The V gene's germline CDR1 is SGHVS and CDR2 FNYEAQ. CDR3 size: 14 residues. The V and J ends lost 1 base and 7 bases, in that order; junction bases with no gene match: 4.

The rearrangement links TRBV6-5 to TRBJ1-1; tentative D call: TRBD1 (5 bases). From germline, CDR1 is MNHEY and CDR2 SVGAGI. The CDR3 sequence is 14 residues long. V shed 2 bases and J shed 4 bases, with 11 bases lying between them. The CDR3 nucleotides read TGTGCCAGCAGTTACGGGATGGGGCGCACTGAAGCTTTCTTT. Its protein is CASSYGMGRTEAFF.

The genes are TRBV27 and TRBJ2-2; TRBD1 might be the D (5 bases). Trimming cost V 7 bases and J 8 bases, with 14 bases left between them. This CDR3 is 13 amino acids long. In germline, CDR1 is MNHEY, CDR2 SMNVEV (reference sequence). The CDR3 nucleotides read TGTGCCAGCAAAACCCACCAGGGAGGGGAGCTGTTTTTT. Its protein product is CASKTHQGGELFF.

The CDR3: CASSSTGGAAGANVLTF. DNA for the CDR3: TGTGCCAGCAGTTCGACAGGGGGCGCGGCAGGGGCCAACGTCCTGACTTTC. V and J are TRBV11-1 and TRBJ2-6; 10 bases align to TRBD1. Germline assignment: CDR1 SGHAT and CDR2 FQDESV (reference sequence). The V segment lost 6 bases and the J segment 4 bases; nucleotides outside the gene matches: 9. The CDR3 spans 17 residues.

CDR3 region: CSVQARTGGYGYTF. CDR3 coding DNA: TGCAGCGTTCAGGCTAGGACAGGGGGCTATGGCTACACCTTC. The gene calls are TRBV29-1 and TRBJ1-2, with TRBD1 matching over 10 bases. The CDR3 length is 14 residues. In germline, CDR1 is SQVTM, CDR2 ANQGSEA. V shed 5 bases and J 4 bases; nucleotides not matched to a gene: 7. The full variable domain, in which reference TRBV29-1 and TRBJ1-2 provide the parts outside the CDR3, is SAVISQKPSRDICQRGTSLTIQCQVDSQVTMMFWYRQQPGQSLTLIATANQGSEATYESGFVIDKFPISRPNLTFSTLTVSNMSPEDSSIYLCSVQARTGGYGYTFGSGTRLTVV.

This clone turned up a few times. The chain is built from TRBV9 and TRBJ1-2, with D tentatively TRBD1 (6 bases). CDR1 and CDR2 from the germline V gene are SGDLS and YYNGEE. V was cut by 5 bases and J by 8 bases, with 28 bases left in between. The length of the CDR3 is 17 residues. The CDR3 here is CASRPQGGQGSLAGYTF. The CDR3 DNA reads TGTGCCAGCAGGCCTCAGGGAGGGCAGGGGTCCCTGGCGGGCTACACCTTC.

This clone was detected a few times. This same CDR3 is encoded by further DNA sequences in the sample. The J gene is TRBJ2-7, the V gene TRBV6-5, with D possibly being TRBD2 (5 bases). CDR3 length: 15 amino acids. The germline V gene has CDR1 MNHEY and CDR2 SVGAGI. V lost 2 bases and J 2 bases, leaving 13 bases between the germline ends. CDR3 sequence reads: CASSYTGIGAYEQYF. CDR3 bases: TGTGCCAGCAGTTACACGGGGATCGGCGCCTACGAGCAGTACTTC.

The chain recombines TRBV7-3 with TRBJ2-7; tentative D call: TRBD2 (6 bases). CDR1 and CDR2 from the germline V gene are SGHTA and FQGTGA. V lost 2 bases and J 6 bases, leaving 8 bases between the germline ends. The length of the CDR3 is 12 residues. CDR3 coding DNA: TGTGCCAGCAGCTTATTGGGGGGCGAGCAGTACTTC. Protein: CASSLLGGEQYF.

Ten or more counts support this clone. The rearrangement joins TRBV7-3 to TRBJ2-3; maybe TRBD2 (5 bases). Trimming pared 6 bases from V and 1 base from J, leaving 8 bases between. This CDR3 has 13 amino acids. The germline V gene encodes CDR1 SGHTA and CDR2 FQGTGA. The CDR3 sequence: CASSNGGTDTQYF. In DNA form, the CDR3 reads TGTGCCAGCAGTAACGGGGGCACAGATACGCAGTATTTT.

This chain uses TRBV10-3 with TRBJ1-2; D is possibly TRBD1 (6 bases). The germline CDR1 and CDR2 sequences are ENHRY and SYGVKD. The germline V and J ends were trimmed by 10 bases and 3 bases, with 18 bases remaining between them. The CDR3 consists of 14 residues. For the CDR3, the DNA is TGTGCCAACCACCCCACCGGACAGCACTATGGCTACACCTTC. Residues: CANHPTGQHYGYTF.

This clone was seen a few times. This chain connects TRBV5-1 to TRBJ2-5, with TRBD1 matching over 7 bases. The DNA end is a closer match to TRBJ2-7, so the J assignment may be wrong. Germline V lookup: CDR1 SGHRS, CDR2 YFSETQ. This CDR3 has 13 amino acids. DNA for the CDR3: TGCGCCAGCAGCGTATACAGGGGAACCGAGCAGTACTTC. This sequence encodes CASSVYRGTEQYF.

The V and J genes are TRBV12-5 and TRBJ2-3, with D tentatively TRBD1 (5 bases). The V end was cut by 1 base, the J end by 2 bases, with 7 bases between. Germline V gene data show CDR1 as LGHNT and CDR2 as FRNRAP. The CDR3 sequence is 14 residues long. CDR3: CASGLGGPTDTQYF. In DNA, the CDR3 is TGTGCTAGTGGTTTGGGGGGCCCCACAGATACGCAGTATTTT.

The sample holds a few counts of this clone. This chain uses TRBV6-4 with TRBJ2-3, with 11 nucleotides matching TRBD2. Germline trimming cut 3 bases from V and 4 bases from J; bases unmatched to any gene: 6. The CDR3 is made up of 16 amino acids. Germline-derived CDR1 and CDR2 are MRHNA and SNTAGT. The CDR3, as DNA: TGTGCCAGCAGTGAAGGAATAGCGGGGGGGCCAGATACGCAGTATTTT. Encoded protein: CASSEGIAGGPDTQYF.

This chain connects TRBV6-4 to TRBJ1-1, with a possible D match to TRBD1 (6 bases). The CDR3 loop spans 16 amino acids. The V gene's germline CDR1 is MRHNA and CDR2 SNTAGT. V was shortened by 5 bases and J by 0 bases, with 16 bases between the two germline ends. The CDR3 region is CASSPQQGVLNTEAFF. The CDR3 DNA reads TGTGCCAGCAGTCCTCAACAGGGCGTCCTGAACACTGAAGCTTTCTTT.

The CDR3 DNA is TGTGCCAGCAGCGTAAACGGACCCTCGACAGGGTCACGAGGCTATGGCTACACCTTC. This codes for CASSVNGPSTGSRGYGYTF. The rearrangement uses TRBV9 and TRBJ1-2; 7 nucleotides align to TRBD1. The CDR3 has 19 amino acids. Germline values: CDR1 SGDLS, CDR2 YYNGEE. V was clipped by 1 base and J by 4 bases; unmatched bases: 19.

The V gene is TRBV29-1, the J gene TRBJ2-7, with a weak D call TRBD2 (5 bases). The CDR3 loop spans 13 amino acids. Trimming pared 2 bases from V and 3 bases from J, leaving 11 bases between. The V gene's germline CDR1 is SQVTM and CDR2 ANQGSEA. This CDR3 reads CSVEQAESYEQYF. The CDR3 nucleotides are TGCAGCGTTGAACAAGCGGAGAGCTACGAGCAGTACTTC.

This clone was picked up one time. V gene TRBV9 combines with J gene TRBJ2-3; D perhaps matches TRBD2 (6 bases). Germline CDR1 is SGDLS and CDR2 is YYNGEE. The ends were cut back, 0 bases at V and 6 bases at J, with 11 bases in the middle. CDR3 length: 14 amino acids. The CDR3 nucleotides read TGTGCCAGCAGCGTAGATTGGGAGGCGGATACGCAGTATTTT. It codes for CASSVDWEADTQYF.

The chain has TRBV5-1 and TRBJ1-1, with D possibly being TRBD1 (6 bases). The CDR3 consists of 14 residues. Germline V gene lookup returns CDR1 SGHRS and CDR2 YFSETQ. Trimming shortened V by 2 bases and J by 7 bases, and 15 bases separated the two germline ends. The CDR3 DNA follows: TGCGCCAGCAGCTTAACGGCAGGGGTGGGTGAAGCTTTCTTT. It is translated as CASSLTAGVGEAFF.

J is TRBJ1-1 and V is TRBV6-4; possibly TRBD1 for D (6 bases). CDR1 is MRHNA and CDR2 is SNTAGT in the germline V gene. CDR3 length: 15 amino acids. The V end lost 2 bases, the J end lost 4 bases, and 14 bases lay between the germline ends. This CDR3 is CASSDGKRGSTEAFF. The CDR3 region has the DNA TGTGCCAGCAGTGACGGAAAAAGGGGGTCCACTGAAGCTTTCTTT.